This TCR beta chain was observed in a study of T cell responses to AZD1222 COVID-19 vaccine. Repertoires were generated with immunoSEQ multiplex PCR, while TCRdb's copy carries only in-frame clones and drops some. The top ten hold roughly 1.5% of the sample, which has about 92,000 clones, 89% seen once. With 3 bases removed from V and 4 bases from J, the gap between germline ends came to 14 bases. The germline gives CDR1 KGHSH, CDR2 LQKENI. The CDR3 is 15 residues long. The receptor's source is an adult in good health. The sample here was peripheral blood, taken on day 0 of AZD1222 vaccination. The rearrangement uses TRBV18 and TRBJ2-3; D may correspond to TRBD1 or TRBD2 (5 bases each). Here the CDR3 DNA reads TGTGCCAGCTCACCGGGACGGGTCGTCTCAGATACGCAGTATTTT. Translating it yields CASSPGRVVSDTQYF.